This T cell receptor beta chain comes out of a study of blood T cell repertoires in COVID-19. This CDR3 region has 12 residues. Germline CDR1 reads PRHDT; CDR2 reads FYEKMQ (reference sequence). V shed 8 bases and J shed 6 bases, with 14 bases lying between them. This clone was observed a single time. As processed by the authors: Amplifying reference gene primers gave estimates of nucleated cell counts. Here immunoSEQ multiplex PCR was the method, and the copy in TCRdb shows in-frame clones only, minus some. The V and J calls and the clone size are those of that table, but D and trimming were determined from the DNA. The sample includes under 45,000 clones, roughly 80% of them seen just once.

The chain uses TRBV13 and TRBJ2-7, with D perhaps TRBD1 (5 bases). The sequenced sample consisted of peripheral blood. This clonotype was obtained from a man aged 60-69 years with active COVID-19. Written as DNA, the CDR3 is TGTGCCAGCGGAAAAGAGCAGGGCGAGCAGTACTTC. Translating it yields CASGKEQGEQYF.